This TCR beta chain was recorded in a study of tumor and adjacent non-tumor tissue in lung cancer. Study outcomes and limitations: Higher tumor TCR diversity was associated with shorter survival.

No cell sorting was done before RNA was extracted from the tissue. Chemotherapy-naive patients with new lung cancer underwent thoracic surgery in China, August–late 2014. Per the germline V gene, CDR1 is DFQATT and CDR2 is SNEGSKA (reference sequence). V gave up 5 bases and J gave up 4 bases, with 21 bases separating them. CDR3 length: 16 amino acids. This clonotype was seen a handful of times. Its specificity is unknown. TCRbeta libraries were built with three rounds of nested PCR, modified from ARM-PCR. MiXCR, run by TCRdb on the multiplex PCR reads, gives a single entry per CDR3 protein. The repertoire holds about 120,000 distinct CDR3 sequences, 66% seen once, with around 13% in the top ten.

This chain joins TRBV20-1 and TRBJ2-1, with a weak D call TRBD2 (6 bases). The specimen was lung tumor tissue. The sequence derives from a man aged 25 to 45 with non-small cell lung cancer. The chain's CDR3 is CSAGGPTRGMYNEQFF. In nucleotides, the CDR3 is TGCAGTGCTGGGGGACCGACTCGCGGGATGTACAATGAGCAGTTCTTC.